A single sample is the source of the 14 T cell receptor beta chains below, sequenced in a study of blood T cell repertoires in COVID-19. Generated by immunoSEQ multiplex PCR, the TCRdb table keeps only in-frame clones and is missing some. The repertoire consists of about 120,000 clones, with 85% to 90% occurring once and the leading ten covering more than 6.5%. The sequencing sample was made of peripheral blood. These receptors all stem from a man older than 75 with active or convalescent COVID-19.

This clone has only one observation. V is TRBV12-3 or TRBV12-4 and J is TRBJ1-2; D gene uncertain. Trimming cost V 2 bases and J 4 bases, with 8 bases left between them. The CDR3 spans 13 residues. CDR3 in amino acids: CASSLQAPYGYTF. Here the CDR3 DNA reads TGTGCCAGCAGTTTACAGGCGCCCTATGGCTACACCTTC.

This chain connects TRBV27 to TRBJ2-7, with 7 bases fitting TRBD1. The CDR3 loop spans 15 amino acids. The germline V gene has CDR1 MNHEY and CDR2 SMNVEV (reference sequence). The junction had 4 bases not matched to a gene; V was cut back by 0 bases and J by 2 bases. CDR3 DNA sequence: TGTGCCAGCAGTTTATCACAGGGGACCCCCTACGAGCAGTACTTC. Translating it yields CASSLSQGTPYEQYF.

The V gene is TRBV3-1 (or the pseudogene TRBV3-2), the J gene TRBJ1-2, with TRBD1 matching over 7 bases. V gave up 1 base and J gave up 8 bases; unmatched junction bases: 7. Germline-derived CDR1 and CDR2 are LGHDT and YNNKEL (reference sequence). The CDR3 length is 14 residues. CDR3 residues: CASSQVQGVLGYTF. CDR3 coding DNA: TGTGCCAGCAGCCAAGTGCAGGGGGTGCTCGGCTACACCTTC.

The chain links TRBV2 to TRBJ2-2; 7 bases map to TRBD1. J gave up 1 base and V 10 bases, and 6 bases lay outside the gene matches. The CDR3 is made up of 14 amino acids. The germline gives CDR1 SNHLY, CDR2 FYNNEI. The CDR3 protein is CATLTGMNTGELFF. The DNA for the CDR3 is TGTGCCACCTTGACAGGGATGAACACCGGGGAGCTGTTTTTT.

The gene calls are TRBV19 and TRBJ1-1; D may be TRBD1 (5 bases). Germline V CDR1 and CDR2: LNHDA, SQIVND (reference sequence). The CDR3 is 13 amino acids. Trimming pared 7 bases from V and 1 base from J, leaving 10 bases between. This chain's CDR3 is CASKGAGNTEAFF. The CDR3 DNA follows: TGTGCCAGTAAAGGGGCTGGGAACACTGAAGCTTTCTTT.

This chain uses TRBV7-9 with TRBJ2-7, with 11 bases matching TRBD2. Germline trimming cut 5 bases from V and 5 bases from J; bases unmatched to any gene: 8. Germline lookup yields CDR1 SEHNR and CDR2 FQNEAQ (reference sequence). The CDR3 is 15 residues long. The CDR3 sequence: CASSRRSGGADEQYF. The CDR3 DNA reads TGTGCCAGCAGCAGACGTAGCGGGGGGGCCGACGAGCAGTACTTC.

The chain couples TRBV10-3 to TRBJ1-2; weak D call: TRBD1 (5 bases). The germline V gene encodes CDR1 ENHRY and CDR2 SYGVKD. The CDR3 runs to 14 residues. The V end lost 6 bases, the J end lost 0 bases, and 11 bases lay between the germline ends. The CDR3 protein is CAIRKQDTNYGYTF. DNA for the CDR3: TGTGCCATCAGGAAACAGGATACTAACTATGGCTACACCTTC.

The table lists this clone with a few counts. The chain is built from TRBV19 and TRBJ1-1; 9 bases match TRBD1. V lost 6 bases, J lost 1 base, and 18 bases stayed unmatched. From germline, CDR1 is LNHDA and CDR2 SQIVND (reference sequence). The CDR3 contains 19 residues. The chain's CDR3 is CASSQLRDRARSTNTEAFF. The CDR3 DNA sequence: TGTGCCAGTAGCCAACTTCGGGACAGGGCTAGGTCGACGAACACTGAAGCTTTCTTT.

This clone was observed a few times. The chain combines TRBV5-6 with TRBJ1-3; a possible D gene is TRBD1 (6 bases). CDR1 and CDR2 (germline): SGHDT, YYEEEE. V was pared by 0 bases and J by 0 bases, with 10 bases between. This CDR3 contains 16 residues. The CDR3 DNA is TGTGCCAGCAGCTTGGTGGGACACGCCTCTGGAAACACCATATATTTT. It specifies CASSLVGHASGNTIYF.

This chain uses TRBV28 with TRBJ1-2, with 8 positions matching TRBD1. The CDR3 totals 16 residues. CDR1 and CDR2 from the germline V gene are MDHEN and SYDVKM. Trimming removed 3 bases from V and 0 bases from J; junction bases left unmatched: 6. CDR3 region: CASSFQGAITNYGYTF. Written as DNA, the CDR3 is TGTGCCAGCAGTTTCCAGGGGGCCATAACTAACTATGGCTACACCTTC.

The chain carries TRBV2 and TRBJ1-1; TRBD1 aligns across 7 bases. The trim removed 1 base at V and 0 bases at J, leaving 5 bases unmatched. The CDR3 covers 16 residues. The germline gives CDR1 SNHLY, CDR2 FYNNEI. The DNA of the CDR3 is TGTGCCAGCAGTGAAGGCAAGGGGGCAGTGAACACTGAAGCTTTCTTT. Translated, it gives CASSEGKGAVNTEAFF.

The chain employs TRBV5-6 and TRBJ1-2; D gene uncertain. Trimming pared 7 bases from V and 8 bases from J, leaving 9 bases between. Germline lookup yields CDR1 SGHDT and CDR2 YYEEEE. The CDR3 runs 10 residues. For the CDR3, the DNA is TGTGCCAGCGGGAGAGGCGGCTACACCTTC. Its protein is CASGRGGYTF.

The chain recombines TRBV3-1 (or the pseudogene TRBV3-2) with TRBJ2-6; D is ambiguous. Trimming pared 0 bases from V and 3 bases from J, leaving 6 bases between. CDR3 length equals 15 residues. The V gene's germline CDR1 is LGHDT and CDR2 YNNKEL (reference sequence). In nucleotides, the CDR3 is TGTGCCAGCAGCCAAGATAAGCTTGGGGCCAACGTCCTGACTTTC. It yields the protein CASSQDKLGANVLTF.

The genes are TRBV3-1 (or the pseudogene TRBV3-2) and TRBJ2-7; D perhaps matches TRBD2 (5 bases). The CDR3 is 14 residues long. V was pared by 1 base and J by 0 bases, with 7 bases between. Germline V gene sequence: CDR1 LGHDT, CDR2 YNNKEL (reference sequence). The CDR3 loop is CASSQGTDSYEQYF. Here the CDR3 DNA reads TGTGCCAGCAGCCAAGGGACTGACTCCTACGAGCAGTACTTC.